Given below is one T cell receptor beta chain in context. The antigen is undetermined. The CDR3 length is 11 residues. The V end lost 3 bases, the J end lost 14 bases, and 16 bases lay between the germline ends. Germline values: CDR1 DFQATT, CDR2 SNEGSKA (reference sequence). This specimen belongs to a study of T cell responses to AZD1222 COVID-19 vaccine. The study, taken as a whole, reports: The study sampled repertoires only after the peak T cell response.

Sequencing was performed with immunoSEQ multiplex PCR; in TCRdb, only in-frame clones are kept and a portion is missing. The sample consists of some 130,000 clones, 90% of them appearing once. This clonotype originated in an adult in good health. The sequences come from peripheral blood, collected on day 0 of AZD1222 vaccination. The chain links TRBV20-1 to TRBJ1-2; maybe TRBD1 (5 bases). For the CDR3, the DNA is TGCAGTGCTAGTGGTGACAGTGTGATGACCTTC. Encoded protein: CSASGDSVMTF.